The clone carrying this TCR beta chain was recorded only once. Assay: immunoSEQ multiplex PCR; the TCRdb copy retains only in-frame clones and omits some. The sample lists under 450,000 clones, about 91% occurring once. This sample was taken from a study of blood T cell repertoires in COVID-19. The receptor was isolated from a woman aged 45-65 years with COVID-19, enrolled during active disease. The source material was peripheral blood.

The DNA of the CDR3 is TGTGCCAGCGGAGACTCCCAAGGGGAGCTGTTTTTT. It translates to CASGDSQGELFF. The rearrangement joins TRBV6-5 to TRBJ2-2; the D is unclear. Trimming removed 8 bases at V and 8 bases at J, with 12 bases between. The CDR3 is 12 amino acids. Looked up from germline, CDR1 is MNHEY and CDR2 is SVGAGI.